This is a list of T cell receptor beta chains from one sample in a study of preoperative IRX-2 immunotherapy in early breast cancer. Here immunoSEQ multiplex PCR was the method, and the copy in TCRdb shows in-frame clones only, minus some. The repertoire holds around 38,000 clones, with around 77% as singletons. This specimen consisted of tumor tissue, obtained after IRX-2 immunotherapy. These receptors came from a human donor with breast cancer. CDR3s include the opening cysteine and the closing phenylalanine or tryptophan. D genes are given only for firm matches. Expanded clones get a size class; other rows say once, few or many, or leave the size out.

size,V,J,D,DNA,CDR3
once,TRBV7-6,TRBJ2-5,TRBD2,TGTGCCAGCAGCTCCAGGGGGACTAGCGGGATTCGGGAGACCCAGTACTTC,CASSSRGTSGIRETQYF
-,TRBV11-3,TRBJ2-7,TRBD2,TGTGCCAGCAGCCGGTTGGCCCGGGGGGACTACGAGCAGTACTTC,CASSRLARGDYEQYF
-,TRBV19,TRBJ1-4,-,TGTGCCAGTCTCCTAACTGGGGCTGCAACTAATGAAAAACTGTTTTTT,CASLLTGAATNEKLFF
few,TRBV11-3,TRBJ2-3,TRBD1,TGTGCCAGCAGCACGAGAGGCGCAGGGGGCGCGGTGACAGATACGCAGTATTTT,CASSTRGAGGAVTDTQYF
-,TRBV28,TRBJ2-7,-,TGTGCCAGCAGGGACTCCTACCTAGGACAGTACTTC,CASRDSYLGQYF
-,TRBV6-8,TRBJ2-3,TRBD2,TGTGCCAGCAGCCCCATATCTAGCGGGAGGGGTACAGATACGCAGTATTTT,CASSPISSGRGTDTQYF
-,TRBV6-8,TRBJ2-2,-,TGTGCCAGCATGAGTAAGGGGAAGAGCACCGGGGAGCTGTTTTTT,CASMSKGKSTGELFF
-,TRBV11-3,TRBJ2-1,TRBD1,TGTGCCAGCAGCCCACAGGGGAGCTCCTACAATGAGCAGTTCTTC,CASSPQGSSYNEQFF
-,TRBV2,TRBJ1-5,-,TGTGCCAGCAGTGAGAGGGAGGGGGACATGTCTTATCGGGGCCAGCATTTT,CASSEREGDMSYRGQHF
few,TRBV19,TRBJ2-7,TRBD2,TGTGCCAGTAGTATACGATTAGGACTAGCGGGAGGTGAGCAGTACTTC,CASSIRLGLAGGEQYF
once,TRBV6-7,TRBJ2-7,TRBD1,TGTGCCAGTTGGGACAGGGGGCTTACCTACGAGCAGTACTTC,CASWDRGLTYEQYF
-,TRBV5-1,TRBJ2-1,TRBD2,TGCGCCAGCAGCTTGGCCGCGGGACTAGCGAGTAGTTACAATGAGCAGTTCTTC,CASSLAAGLASSYNEQFF
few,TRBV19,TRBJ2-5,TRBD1,TGTGCCAGTAGTAAGACAGGGGTTGAGACCCAGTACTTC,CASSKTGVETQYF
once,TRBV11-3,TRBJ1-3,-,TGTGCCAGCAGCTTAGGATCGGCTGGAAACACCATATATTTT,CASSLGSAGNTIYF
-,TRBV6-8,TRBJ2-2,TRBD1,TGTGCCAGCAGAGGACAGGGTGGCGCCGGGGAGCTGTTTTTT,CASRGQGGAGELFF
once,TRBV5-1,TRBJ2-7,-,TGCGCCAGCAGCCTTCTCTCTCCGGGGGCGCGGTACGAGCAGTACTTC,CASSLLSPGARYEQYF
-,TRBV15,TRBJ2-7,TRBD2,TGTGCCACCAGCAGAGGGACTAGCGGAACAATTTCCTACGAGCAGTACTTC,CATSRGTSGTISYEQYF
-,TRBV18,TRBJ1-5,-,TGTGCCAGCTCACCCGGGGGGGGGCTTAGCAATCAGCCCCAGCATTTT,CASSPGGGLSNQPQHF
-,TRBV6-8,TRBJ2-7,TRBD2,TGTGCCAGCAGTTTAGCGGGCCTTGGCTCCTACGAGCAGTACTTC,CASSLAGLGSYEQYF
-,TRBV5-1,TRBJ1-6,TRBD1,TGCGCCAGCAGCTTGAGGGCCGGACAGGGGGCGAATTCACCCCTCCACTTT,CASSLRAGQGANSPLHF
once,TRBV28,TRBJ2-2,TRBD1,TGTGCCAGCTTGGGACAGAAACTAACCGGGGAGCTGTTTTTT,CASLGQKLTGELFF
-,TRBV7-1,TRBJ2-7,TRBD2,TGTGCCAGCAGCGTGGGACTAGTCTACGAGCAGTACTTC,CASSVGLVYEQYF
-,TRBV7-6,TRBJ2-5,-,TGTGCCAGCAGCCCCAACGCCTTCCGGGGGGCTAAGGCGACCCAGTACTTC,CASSPNAFRGAKATQYF
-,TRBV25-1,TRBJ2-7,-,TGTGCCAGCAGTGCCTGGACAGAGTGGGAGGAGCAGTACTTC,CASSAWTEWEEQYF
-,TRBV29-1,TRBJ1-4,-,TGCAGCGTTGAAGATGGAGATTCTCGTGAAAAACTGTTTTTT,CSVEDGDSREKLFF
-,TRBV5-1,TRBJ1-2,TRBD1,TGCGCCAGCAGCTTGGTACAGGGGGCGGGCGGCTACACCTTC,CASSLVQGAGGYTF
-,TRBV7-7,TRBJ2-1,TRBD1,TGTGCCAGCAGCCGTCAGGGGGTAGGGGTTCGTAGGAATGAGCAGTTCTTC,CASSRQGVGVRRNEQFF
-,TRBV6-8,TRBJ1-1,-,TGTGCCAGCCGAGGCAGCGAGGGAGGAGAAGCTTTCTTT,CASRGSEGGEAFF
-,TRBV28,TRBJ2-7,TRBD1,TGTGCCAGCAGTTCGGGACAGGGGGCGTCCGAGCAGTACTTC,CASSSGQGASEQYF
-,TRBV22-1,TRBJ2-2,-,TGTGCCAGCAGGGCGGCATACAAAGCGAACACCGGGGAGCTGTTTTTT,CASRAAYKANTGELFF
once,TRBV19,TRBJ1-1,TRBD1,TGTGCCAGTAGTAGGGACAGGGAGTCCGAAGCTTTCTTT,CASSRDRESEAFF
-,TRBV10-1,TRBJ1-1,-,TGCGCCAGCAGTGAGTCAGGTGAGGCTCAAGGAGCTTTCTTT,CASSESGEAQGAFF
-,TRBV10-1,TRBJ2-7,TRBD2,TGCGCCAGCAGTGAAGGACTAGCCCGGGAGCAGTACTTC,CASSEGLAREQYF
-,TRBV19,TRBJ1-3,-,TGTGCCGGCCCACGGGGGGCAGATGGAAACACCATATATTTT,CAGPRGADGNTIYF
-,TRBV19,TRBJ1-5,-,TGTGCCAGCAACTATGAAGGGTTCCAGCATTTT,CASNYEGFQHF
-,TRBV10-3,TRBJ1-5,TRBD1,TGTGCCATCAGTGAGTCTCTCTCTCGGACAGGGGTTTATCAGCCCCAGCATTTT,CAISESLSRTGVYQPQHF